These T cell receptor beta chains were read from a single sample in a study of blood T cell repertoires in COVID-19. The table came from immunoSEQ multiplex PCR; TCRdb's copy has only in-frame clones and leaves some out. The data contain 100,000 to 110,000 clones, 80% of them singletons. The sequencing input was peripheral blood. The receptors originated from a man aged 65 to 79 with active or convalescent COVID-19. CDR3s include the opening cysteine and the closing phenylalanine or tryptophan. The order of the fields is J gene, V gene, clone size, D gene, CDR3 DNA, CDR3 protein. D genes are given only for firm matches. Not every row has a clone size; where given, it reads once, few, many or a size class.

TRBJ1-2 TRBV10-3 few . TGTGCCATCAGCCCCTCGGGGGGATATGGCTACACCTTC CAISPSGGYGYTF
TRBJ2-1 TRBV7-3 . TRBD2 TGTGCCAGCAGCCCTGGCGGGGGGCGTCGCGAGCAGTTCTTC CASSPGGGRREQFF
TRBJ1-5 TRBV28 . TRBD1 TGTGCCAGCAGTCCTCCGGGACAGGGGGCTCTTCAGCCCCAGCATTTT CASSPPGQGALQPQHF
TRBJ1-1 TRBV5-1 . . TGCGCCAGCGGCCAAATGACAGGGAACACTGAAGCTTTCTTT CASGQMTGNTEAFF
TRBJ2-7 TRBV7-9 . TRBD1 TGTGCCAGCAGCTCACAGGGGGCTAGGAGCGAGCAGTACTTC CASSSQGARSEQYF
TRBJ1-2 TRBV9 . . TGTGCCAGCAGCGTAGGTGGACAGCCTAACTATGGCTACACCTTC CASSVGGQPNYGYTF
TRBJ2-3 TRBV18 . . TGTGCCAGCTCACCCTCCATTGCGGGGACAGATACGCAGTATTTT CASSPSIAGTDTQYF
TRBJ1-2 TRBV11-2 . . TGTGCCAGCAGCTTAGATCTAACGGATGGCTACACCTTC CASSLDLTDGYTF
TRBJ1-5 TRBV28 . . TGTGCCAGCAGTTATGCGGATAGCAATCAGCCCCAGCATTTT CASSYADSNQPQHF
TRBJ1-4 TRBV21-1 . . TGTGCCAGCAGCAAAAGGTTGGGAGGGGAATTCGGAAAACTGTTTTTT CASSKRLGGEFGKLFF
TRBJ2-1 TRBV6-5 few TRBD2 TGTGCCAGCAGGCCGACTAGCGGCTCCTACAATGAGCAGTTCTTC CASRPTSGSYNEQFF
TRBJ1-5 TRBV27 few TRBD1 TGTGCCAGCAGTTACGGACAGGGGGGACAGCCCCAGCATTTT CASSYGQGGQPQHF
TRBJ2-7 TRBV4-1 few TRBD2 TGCGCCAGCAGCCAAGATCCTAGCGGGCGCCCCTACGAGCAGTACTTC CASSQDPSGRPYEQYF
TRBJ2-2 TRBV9 few . TGTGCCAGCAGCGTATCAGACAGAACGACCGGGGAGCTGTTTTTT CASSVSDRTTGELFF